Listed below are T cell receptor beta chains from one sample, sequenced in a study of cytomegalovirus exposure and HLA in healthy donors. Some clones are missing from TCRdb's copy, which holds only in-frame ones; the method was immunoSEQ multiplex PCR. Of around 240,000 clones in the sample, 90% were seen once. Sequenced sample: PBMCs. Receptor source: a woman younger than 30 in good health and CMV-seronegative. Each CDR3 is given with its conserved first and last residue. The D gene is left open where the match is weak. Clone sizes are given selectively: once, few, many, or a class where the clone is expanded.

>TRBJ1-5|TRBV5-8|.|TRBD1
CASSWTGNQPQHF
TGTGCCAGCAGCTGGACAGGTAATCAGCCCCAGCATTTT
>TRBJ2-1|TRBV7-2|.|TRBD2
CASSRFLSGGGSNEQFF
TGTGCCAGCAGCCGATTCCTAAGCGGGGGGGGATCGAATGAGCAGTTCTTC
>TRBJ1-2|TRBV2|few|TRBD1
CASSGTGSSYGYTF
TGTGCCAGCAGCGGGACAGGGTCATCCTATGGCTACACCTTC
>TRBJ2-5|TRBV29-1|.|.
CSARVETQYF
TGCAGCGCCCGAGTGGAGACCCAGTACTTC
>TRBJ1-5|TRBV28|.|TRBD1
CASSFLRQGGNQPQHF
TGTGCCAGCAGTTTTCTCCGACAGGGGGGCAATCAGCCCCAGCATTTT
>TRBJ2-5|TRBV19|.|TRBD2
CASSPLAGARQETQYF
TGTGCCAGTAGCCCGCTAGCGGGGGCGAGGCAAGAGACCCAGTACTTC
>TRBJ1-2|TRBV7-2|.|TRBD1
CASSSRQGAGGYTF
TGTGCCAGCAGCTCGAGACAGGGGGCTGGAGGCTACACCTTC
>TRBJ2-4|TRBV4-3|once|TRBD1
CASSRTGTNIQYF
TGCGCCAGCAGCCGGACAGGGACGAACATTCAGTACTTC
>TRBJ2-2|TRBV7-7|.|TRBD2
CASSLVGGDTGELFF
TGTGCTAGCAGCTTAGTTGGGGGGGACACCGGGGAGCTGTTTTTT
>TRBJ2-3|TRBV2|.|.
CASNGPIGVDTQYF
TGTGCCAGCAATGGGCCTATCGGGGTAGATACGCAGTATTTT
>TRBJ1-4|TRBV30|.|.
CAWSKTTGNEKLFF
TGTGCCTGGAGCAAGACCACAGGAAATGAAAAACTGTTTTTT
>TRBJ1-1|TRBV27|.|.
CASKSSGATEAFF
TGTGCCAGTAAATCGTCTGGGGCCACTGAAGCTTTCTTT
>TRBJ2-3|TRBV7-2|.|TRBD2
CASSLGAGGRGTDTQYF
TGTGCCAGCAGCCTCGGAGCGGGGGGGCGGGGCACAGATACGCAGTATTTT
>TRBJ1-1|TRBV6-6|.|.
CASRHMTTGWGTEAFF
TGTGCCAGCAGGCATATGACTACGGGGTGGGGCACTGAAGCTTTCTTT
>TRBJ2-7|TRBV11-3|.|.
CASSPSWKAEQYF
TGTGCCAGCAGCCCCTCGTGGAAAGCGGAGCAGTACTTC
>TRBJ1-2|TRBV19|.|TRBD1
CASSFPGGGRSHGYTF
TGTGCCAGTAGTTTTCCCGGAGGGGGCCGGTCTCATGGCTACACCTTC
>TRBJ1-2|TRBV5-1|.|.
CASSLEPNYGYTF
TGCGCCAGCAGCTTGGAGCCTAACTATGGCTACACCTTC
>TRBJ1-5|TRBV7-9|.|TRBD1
CASSPPPGQGNNQPQHF
TGTGCCAGCAGCCCCCCCCCGGGACAGGGGAACAATCAGCCCCAGCATTTT
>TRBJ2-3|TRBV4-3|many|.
CASSQDGADNTDTQYF
TGCGCCAGCAGCCAAGATGGGGCGGACAACACAGATACGCAGTATTTT
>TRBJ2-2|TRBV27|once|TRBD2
CASTSIDPGLAGAMDHTGELFF
TGTGCCAGCACCAGTATCGATCCGGGACTAGCGGGGGCCATGGATCACACCGGGGAGCTGTTTTTT
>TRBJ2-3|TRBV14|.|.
CASSQDLGRGSDTQYF
TGTGCCAGCAGCCAAGATCTGGGACGGGGGTCTGATACGCAGTATTTT
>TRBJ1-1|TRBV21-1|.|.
CATDSMNTEAFF
TGTGCCACCGACAGCATGAACACTGAAGCTTTCTTT
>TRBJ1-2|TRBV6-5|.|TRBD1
CASSYSTGIYYGYTF
TGTGCCAGCAGTTACTCGACAGGGATATACTATGGCTACACCTTC
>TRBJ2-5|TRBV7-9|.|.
CASSLEGWRETQYF
TGTGCCAGCAGCTTAGAAGGGTGGAGGGAGACCCAGTACTTC
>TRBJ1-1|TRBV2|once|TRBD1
CASRADRGNTEAFF
TGTGCCAGCAGAGCCGACAGGGGAAACACTGAAGCTTTCTTT
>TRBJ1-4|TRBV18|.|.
CASTRTTNEKLFF
TGTGCCAGCACTAGAACAACTAATGAAAAACTGTTTTTT
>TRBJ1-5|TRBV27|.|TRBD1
CASSWGQGGQPQHF
TGTGCCAGCAGTTGGGGACAGGGTGGTCAGCCCCAGCATTTT